A single sample is the source of the 6 T cell receptor beta chains below, sequenced in a study of metastatic and nonmetastatic thyroid tumors. Ahead of thyroid surgery, no patient had received treatment of any kind. TCRdb re-clonotyped the PCR reads through MiXCR. Of about 32,000 clones in the sample, 7.4% were seen once. Sequences were obtained from blood. All receptors come from a female donor with papillary thyroid cancer or a benign thyroid nodule (not recorded which). Some clones in this sample may be carry-over from other donors' samples.

In this sample, this clone turned up many times. V gene TRBV30 combines with J gene TRBJ2-2; D is undetermined. Trimming cost V 0 bases and J 4 bases, with 12 bases left between them. This CDR3 has 15 residues. The germline V gene has CDR1 GTSNPN and CDR2 SVGIG (reference sequence). The CDR3 is CAWSVQDRATGELFF. CDR3 in DNA: TGTGCCTGGAGTGTACAAGATCGAGCCACCGGGGAGCTGTTTTTT.

Comments on this clone: A much bigger clone sits one base away, suggesting this may be a read error. Other nucleotide sequences in the sample specify the same CDR3. The chain is built from TRBV4-3 and TRBJ2-5; unclear D gene. Germline values: CDR1 LGHNA, CDR2 YSLEER. CDR3 size: 15 residues. CDR3 sequence: CASSQDALRQETQYF. The CDR3 DNA sequence: TGCGCCAGCAGCCAAGATGCGTTGCGTCAAGAGACCCAGTACTTT.

This clone was seen repeatedly, ten times or more. The gene calls are TRBV15 and TRBJ2-7, with D perhaps TRBD1 (5 bases). CDR1 is LNHNV and CDR2 is YYDKDF in the germline V gene (reference sequence). This CDR3 comprises 15 residues. V lost 0 bases and J 2 bases, leaving 11 bases between the germline ends. CDR3 coding DNA: TGTGCCACCAGCAGAGAGGTGGGGCAGACCTACGAGCAGTACTTC. Its translation: CATSREVGQTYEQYF.

Many counts were recorded for this clone. The rearrangement links TRBV2 to TRBJ1-6; tentatively, D is TRBD1 (5 bases). This CDR3 has 15 residues. The germline V and J ends were trimmed by 2 bases and 5 bases, with 10 bases remaining between them. CDR1 is SNHLY, CDR2 FYNNEI, per germline. CDR3 coding DNA: TGTGCCAGCAGTGAAACGAGGGGTGATAATTCACCCCTCCACTTT. Its translation: CASSETRGDNSPLHF.

This clone was counted ten times or more. The chain links TRBV12-3 or TRBV12-4 to TRBJ2-3; D call uncertain. Deletions cut 5 bases from V and 4 bases from J, with 13 bases between. This CDR3 has 14 amino acids. The CDR3 nucleotides are TGTGCCAGCAGTCTCCCCCCACAGTCAGATACGCAGTATTTT. It is translated as CASSLPPQSDTQYF.

At least ten counts were recorded for this clone. This chain joins TRBV10-3 and TRBJ2-2; D unclear. The germline CDR1 and CDR2 sequences are ENHRY and SYGVKD. The V gene lost 2 bases and the J gene lost 6 bases, with 7 bases spanning the gap. CDR3 length: 13 residues. The CDR3 spells CAISEHVPGELFF. CDR3 bases: TGTGCCATCAGTGAGCATGTGCCCGGGGAGCTGTTTTTT.